These 20 T cell receptor beta chains came from one sample sequenced in a study of T-cell reconstitution after alpha-beta-depleted transplantation in children. Molecular barcoding with unique molecular identifiers was used for the TCRbeta library. MiXCR, run by TCRdb on the PCR reads, gives a single entry per CDR3 protein. The sample contains around 440,000 distinct CDR3 sequences, roughly 16% of which appear only once. The material sequenced was PBMCs, mostly from graft donor cells, taken 360 days after TCRalphabeta/CD19-depleted stem cell transplant. The receptors shown here come from a boy under two years old who had a stem cell transplant for Wiskott-Aldrich syndrome, so the T cells may come from the graft donor.

The rearrangement uses TRBV5-1 and TRBJ2-1; 7 positions match TRBD2. CDR3 length equals 16 residues. V shed 0 bases and J 1 base; nucleotides not matched to a gene: 4. Germline V CDR1 and CDR2: SGHRS, YFSETQ. The CDR3, as DNA: TGCGCCAGCAGCTTGGTGTGGACTAGTTCCTACAATGAGCAGTTCTTC. This encodes CASSLVWTSSYNEQFF. Full variable domain (missing parts from reference TRBV5-1 and TRBJ2-1): KAGVTQTPRYLIKTRGQQVTLSCSPISGHRSVSWYQQTPGQGLQFLFEYFSETQRNKGNFPGRFSGRQFSNSRSEMNVSTLELGDSALYLCASSLVWTSSYNEQFFGPGTRLTVL.

The rearrangement joins TRBV12-3 or TRBV12-4 to TRBJ2-1; possible D gene TRBD1, 6 bases. V was clipped by 3 bases and J by 7 bases, with 13 bases between them. The CDR3 spans 14 residues. The CDR3 DNA is TGTGCCAGCAGTTTTCCCACTCAGGGGAATGAGCAGTTCTTC. Its translation: CASSFPTQGNEQFF.

J is TRBJ2-7 and V is TRBV30; 10 bases agree with TRBD1. V trimming: 4 bases; J trimming: 5 bases; junction bases outside the gene matches: 11. The CDR3 length is 15 residues. The germline V gene has CDR1 GTSNPN and CDR2 SVGIG (reference sequence). The DNA for the CDR3 is TGTGCCTGGACAAAAGGGACAGGGGTTTGGGACGAGCAGTACTTC. It is translated as CAWTKGTGVWDEQYF.

The chain couples TRBV29-1 to TRBJ2-6; no firm D call. Trimming pared 7 bases from V and 0 bases from J, leaving 7 bases between. This CDR3 is built from 13 residues. Germline V gene data show CDR1 as SQVTM and CDR2 as ANQGSEA. CDR3 loop: CSAQSSGANVLTF. CDR3 nucleotide sequence: TGCAGCGCTCAGAGCTCTGGGGCCAACGTCCTGACTTTC.

This clonotype turned up a few times. This sequence joins TRBV7-2 and TRBJ2-4; D ambiguous. The length of the CDR3 is 15 residues. Trimming removed 4 bases from V and 0 bases from J, with 10 bases in between. Germline V gene data show CDR1 as SGHTA and CDR2 as FQGNSA. The CDR3: CASSSDLLAKNIQYF. The CDR3 nucleotides read TGTGCCAGCAGCTCCGACCTACTAGCCAAAAACATTCAGTACTTC. Complete variable domain (other parts from reference TRBV7-2 and TRBJ2-4): GAGVSQSPSNKVTEKGKDVELRCDPISGHTALYWYRQSLGQGLEFLIYFQGNSAPDKSGLPSDRFSAERTGGSVSTLTIQRTQQEDSAVYLCASSSDLLAKNIQYFGAGTRLSVL.

This clonotype has only a few counts. Written as DNA, the CDR3 is TGTGCCAGCAGCCCCACAGGGGCCGAGCAGTTCTTC. Its protein is CASSPTGAEQFF. The gene calls are TRBV12-3 or TRBV12-4 and TRBJ2-1, with 7 bases lining up with TRBD1. CDR3 size: 12 residues. Trimming took 6 bases from V and 10 from J; bases not matched to a gene: 6.

The gene calls are TRBV7-2 and TRBJ2-1; D uncertain. In germline, CDR1 is SGHTA, CDR2 FQGNSA. This CDR3 is 15 amino acids long. V gave up 1 base and J gave up 0 bases, with 7 bases separating them. The CDR3 bases are TGTGCCAGCAGCTTAGGAGTGGGCTCCTACAATGAGCAGTTCTTC. Its translation: CASSLGVGSYNEQFF.

V is TRBV11-2 and J is TRBJ2-1; 12 nucleotides match TRBD2. Per the germline V gene, CDR1 is SGHAT and CDR2 is FQNNGV. The CDR3 is 19 amino acids. Unmatched junction bases numbered 14, after V lost 4 bases and J lost 4 bases. CDR3 residues: CASSSTPGLAGRFYNEQFF. The DNA for the CDR3 is TGTGCCAGCAGCTCCACCCCGGGACTAGCGGGTCGATTTTACAATGAGCAGTTCTTC.

The gene calls are TRBV5-1 and TRBJ2-5, with D perhaps matching TRBD1 (5 bases). The V gene's germline CDR1 is SGHRS and CDR2 YFSETQ. With 4 bases removed from V and 4 bases from J, the gap between germline ends came to 11 bases. This CDR3 region has 13 residues. The CDR3: CASSPGFGETQYF. In nucleotides, the CDR3 is TGCGCCAGCAGCCCAGGGTTCGGAGAGACCCAGTACTTC.

The rearrangement joins TRBV16 to TRBJ1-5; tentatively, D is TRBD1 (6 bases). The CDR3 is 16 residues long. V was shortened by 2 bases and J by 5 bases, with 16 bases between the two germline ends. Germline CDR1 reads KGHSY; CDR2 reads FQNENV. DNA for the CDR3: TGTGCCAGCAGCCAAGTGACAGGAATTGGAGATCAGCCCCAGCATTTT. Residues: CASSQVTGIGDQPQHF.

The gene calls are TRBV5-6 and TRBJ2-3; D gene unclear. The V and J ends lost 6 bases and 0 bases respectively, with 11 bases between them. Germline V gives CDR1 SGHDT, CDR2 YYEEEE. CDR3 size: 14 residues. The CDR3 DNA follows: TGTGCCAGCAACGGAGCGCTTAGCACAGATACGCAGTATTTT. It is translated as CASNGALSTDTQYF.

V and J are TRBV12-3 or TRBV12-4 and TRBJ2-4; D is unresolved. This CDR3 contains 14 residues. Trimming shortened V by 7 bases and J by 5 bases, and 15 bases separated the two germline ends. The CDR3 region has the DNA TGTGCCAGCAACGGACGGAGTGCGGAAAACATTCAGTACTTC. Protein sequence: CASNGRSAENIQYF.

The chain is built from TRBV7-7 and TRBJ2-3; TRBD2 matches 8 bases. From germline, CDR1 is SSHAT and CDR2 FNYEAQ (reference sequence). Losses at the gene ends were 5 bases for V and 4 bases for J; bases not matched to a gene: 8. This CDR3 has 15 residues. The chain's CDR3 is CASSPLGGRSDTQYF. DNA of the CDR3: TGTGCCAGCAGCCCCCTCGGCGGGAGGTCAGATACGCAGTATTTT.

CDR3 in amino acids: CASSLVPGVDEQFF. CDR3 bases: TGCGCCAGCAGCTTGGTCCCCGGGGTGGATGAGCAGTTCTTC. This chain uses TRBV5-1 with TRBJ2-1; D may be TRBD2 (5 bases). Trimming removed 0 bases at V and 8 bases at J, with 12 bases between. This CDR3 contains 14 residues. Germline V gene sequence: CDR1 SGHRS, CDR2 YFSETQ.

This clonotype was counted a few times. The chain joins TRBV25-1 to TRBJ2-3, with 8 bases lining up with TRBD2. After removal of 1 base from V and 3 bases from J, the junction contained 12 bases not matched to a gene. The CDR3 spans 18 residues. Germline values: CDR1 MGHDK, CDR2 SYGVNS. The CDR3 sequence is CASSEWGGGAGGTDTQYF. The CDR3 region has the DNA TGTGCCAGCAGTGAATGGGGCGGAGGCGCGGGAGGTACAGATACGCAGTATTTT.

This clonotype was counted many times. This sequence joins TRBV30 and TRBJ2-1, with 10 bases matching TRBD2. The germline gives CDR1 GTSNPN, CDR2 SVGIG (reference sequence). Trimming at V came to 0 bases and at J to 7 bases, leaving 15 bases not matched to a gene. The length of the CDR3 is 18 residues. The CDR3 is CAWSVLLAGVPRVNEQFF. The CDR3 DNA reads as TGTGCCTGGAGTGTACTCCTAGCGGGAGTCCCTCGGGTGAATGAGCAGTTCTTC.

This clonotype was detected many times. The chain joins TRBV19 to TRBJ2-2; TRBD1 agrees at 9 bases. The trim removed 9 bases at V and 1 base at J, leaving 6 bases unmatched. CDR1 LNHDA and CDR2 SQIVND come from the germline V gene (reference sequence). CDR3 size: 15 residues. The CDR3 loop reads CASQKGQGNTGELFF. The CDR3 DNA follows: TGTGCCAGCCAAAAGGGACAGGGGAACACCGGGGAGCTGTTTTTT.

The gene calls are TRBV7-9 and TRBJ2-5; no reliable D call. From germline, CDR1 is SEHNR and CDR2 FQNEAQ (reference sequence). This CDR3 has 16 residues. V was trimmed by 2 bases and J by 0 bases, leaving 13 bases between them. CDR3 nucleotide sequence: TGTGCCAGCAGCTTACGTAAAACACGGTACCAAGAGACCCAGTACTTC. Amino acids: CASSLRKTRYQETQYF.

The chain carries TRBV5-1 and TRBJ2-1; D may be TRBD1 or TRBD2 (5 bases each). The CDR3 is 15 residues long. With 2 bases removed from V and 4 bases from J, the gap between germline ends came to 13 bases. Germline V CDR1 and CDR2: SGHRS, YFSETQ. The CDR3 sequence: CASSLPRDLYNEQFF. The CDR3 nucleotides are TGCGCCAGCAGCTTACCCCGGGACCTGTACAATGAGCAGTTCTTC. The whole variable domain, remainder taken from reference TRBV5-1 and TRBJ2-1, is KAGVTQTPRYLIKTRGQQVTLSCSPISGHRSVSWYQQTPGQGLQFLFEYFSETQRNKGNFPGRFSGRQFSNSRSEMNVSTLELGDSALYLCASSLPRDLYNEQFFGPGTRLTVL.

This clonotype was found a few times. The CDR3, as DNA: TGCAGCGCTATCCTCTCCGGGACTAGCGACGGTGAGCAGTTCTTC. It encodes CSAILSGTSDGEQFF. The chain recombines TRBV29-1 with TRBJ2-1, with 10 bases lining up with TRBD2. With 7 bases clipped from V and 9 bases from J, the junction kept 15 bases outside the gene matches. CDR1 is SQVTM, CDR2 ANQGSEA, per germline. This CDR3 has 15 amino acids.